Detailed here is one TCR beta chain. CDR3 regions were amplified by Arm-PCR using iRepertoire HTBI primers to build TCR beta libraries. TCRdb itself ran the multiplex PCR reads through MiXCR, one entry per CDR3 protein. The data contain a few hundred thousand distinct CDR3 sequences, around a quarter of them singletons. This sample's time point: persistent/refractory GD, antithyroid drugs over 5 years with positive TRAb. The TCR library was made from RNA that had been extracted from PBMCs in TRIzol. The sample originates from a study of regulatory T cells in long-lasting Graves disease. Sequenced material: peripheral blood mononuclear cells (PBMCs), taken when the disease was refractory, from a patient treated with antithyroid drugs. The receptor's source is a female donor with Graves disease.

CDR3 region: CASRETGTVNTEAFF. The CDR3 bases are TGTGCCAGCAGGGAAACCGGGACAGTGAACACTGAAGCTTTCTTT. V gene TRBV28 combines with J gene TRBJ1-1, with 7 bases lining up with TRBD1. Per the germline V gene, CDR1 is MDHEN and CDR2 is SYDVKM. This CDR3 has 15 amino acids. Trimming took 6 bases from V and 0 from J; bases not matched to a gene: 7.